Below, 30 T cell receptor beta chains from the same sample are listed, as sequenced in a study of blood T cell repertoires in COVID-19 (TCRdb year 2020). The library was prepared using the immunoSEQ multiplex PCR assay. In TCRdb, the immuneACCESS table is reduced to in-frame sequences with V and J assigned. These tables do not hold every clone; where another copy was compared, an unresolved V gene accounts for under half, and the others remain unexplained. The sample data list over 450,000 clones, and approximately 88% of these were observed just once. Roughly 8% of the sample goes to the ten largest clones. Sequencing input: peripheral blood. These TCRs come from a woman between 50 and 59 years old with COVID-19, enrolled during active disease.

The chain couples TRBV6-5 to TRBJ1-2, with 7 bases aligning to TRBD1. The CDR3 consists of 14 residues. The V gene end was trimmed by 2 bases and the J gene end by 6 bases; junction bases not matched to a gene: 6. Looked up from germline, CDR1 is MNHEY and CDR2 is SVGAGI. The CDR3 reads CASSYRDSSNGYTF. The CDR3, as DNA: TGTGCCAGCAGTTACAGGGACAGTAGTAATGGCTACACCTTC.

The chain joins TRBV7-9 to TRBJ1-2, with a weak D call TRBD1 (5 bases). Between the trimmed V and J ends, which lost 8 bases and 0 bases, there was a span of 13 bases. The germline V gene encodes CDR1 SEHNR and CDR2 FQNEAQ (reference sequence). The CDR3 totals 14 residues. As DNA, the CDR3 is TGTGCCAGCGGAGAACTGACAGCTAACTATGGCTACACCTTC. Residues: CASGELTANYGYTF.

The chain links TRBV10-3 to TRBJ2-2, with TRBD2 matching over 13 bases. Trimming removed 5 bases from V and 2 bases from J; junction bases left unmatched: 5. This CDR3 has 17 amino acids. In germline, CDR1 is ENHRY, CDR2 SYGVKD. Here the CDR3 reads CAISPRLAGGNTGELFF. Here the CDR3 DNA reads TGTGCCATCAGTCCTAGACTAGCGGGGGGCAACACCGGGGAGCTGTTTTTT.

V gene TRBV2 combines with J gene TRBJ1-3; no definite D call. This CDR3 has 16 amino acids. The V end lost 6 bases, the J end lost 4 bases, and 19 bases lay between the germline ends. Per germline, CDR1 SNHLY and CDR2 FYNNEI. The CDR3 DNA reads as TGTGCCAGCAGGAGGGATTGGGCGGGTTCAGGAAACACCATATATTTT. The encoded protein is CASRRDWAGSGNTIYF.

This chain connects TRBV5-3 to TRBJ1-3; a possible D gene is TRBD1 (5 bases). TRBV5-3 is an open reading frame, and its role is uncertain. The CDR3 is 16 amino acids. V lost 6 bases to trimming and J lost 4 bases, with 20 bases between them. The CDR3 is CARTTSGGWGGNTIYF. CDR3 sequence (DNA): TGTGCCAGAACAACTTCCGGGGGATGGGGGGGAAACACCATATATTTT.

This rearrangement joins TRBV4-1 to TRBJ1-2; D might be TRBD1 (5 bases). Germline V gene data show CDR1 as MGHRA and CDR2 as YSYEKL. The CDR3 has 15 residues. Trimming took off 2 bases at V and 5 bases at J, with 15 bases between the two ends. The CDR3 reads CASSQKASDSYGYTF. The CDR3 region has the DNA TGCGCCAGCAGCCAAAAGGCGTCCGACAGTTATGGCTACACCTTC.

This rearrangement joins TRBV10-3 to TRBJ2-3, with 9 positions matching TRBD2. Unmatched junction bases numbered 4, after V lost 7 bases and J lost 2 bases. The CDR3 length is 14 residues. CDR1 is ENHRY, CDR2 SYGVKD, per germline. For the CDR3, the DNA is TGTGCCATCAATGGCGGGGGGGCCACAGATACGCAGTATTTT. This encodes CAINGGGATDTQYF.

The table lists this clone with a count of one. The chain has TRBV5-4 and TRBJ1-3, with D hard to call. Trimming pared 0 bases from V and 8 bases from J, leaving 12 bases between. From germline, CDR1 is SGHNT and CDR2 YYREEE (reference sequence). The CDR3 runs to 14 residues. DNA of the CDR3: TGTGCCAGCAGCTTGGAGTTGAGGGAGGACACCATATATTTT. It encodes CASSLELREDTIYF.

The rearrangement joins TRBV5-4 to TRBJ2-3; 15 bases align to TRBD2. J was trimmed by 5 bases and V by 1 base; bases with no gene match: 8. This CDR3 contains 18 residues. Germline V gene sequence: CDR1 SGHNT, CDR2 YYREEE (reference sequence). This CDR3 reads CASSLTPGLAGGGDTQYF. The CDR3 DNA reads TGTGCCAGCAGCTTGACTCCGGGACTAGCGGGGGGAGGAGATACGCAGTATTTT. Combining the CDR3 with reference TRBV5-4 and TRBJ2-3 gives the whole variable domain ETGVTQSPTHLIKTRGQQVTLRCSSQSGHNTVSWYQQALGQGPQFIFQYYREEENGRGNFPPRFSGLQFPNYSSELNVNALELDDSALYLCASSLTPGLAGGGDTQYFGPGTRLTVL.

This chain connects TRBV27 to TRBJ1-2, with 7 bases that match TRBD1. Losses at the gene ends were 4 bases for V and 7 bases for J; bases not matched to a gene: 12. The CDR3 loop spans 15 amino acids. Germline loops: CDR1 MNHEY, CDR2 SMNVEV (reference sequence). This CDR3 reads CASSSGRQGFRGYTF. DNA for the CDR3: TGTGCCAGCAGTTCGGGTAGACAGGGCTTTCGTGGCTACACCTTC.

The chain joins TRBV7-6 to TRBJ2-2, with 9 nucleotides matching TRBD2. Germline V gene data show CDR1 as SGHVS and CDR2 as FNYEAQ. This CDR3 is built from 17 residues. V trimming: 0 bases; J trimming: 4 bases; junction bases outside the gene matches: 6. In nucleotides, the CDR3 is TGTGCCAGCAGCTTAGCGTGGCGGGGGGGCGCCACCGGGGAGCTGTTTTTT. This encodes CASSLAWRGGATGELFF.

The V and J genes are TRBV7-9 and TRBJ1-1, with TRBD1 as a possible D gene (5 bases). The CDR3 extends over 14 amino acids. V gave up 4 bases and J gave up 0 bases, with 9 bases separating them. The germline V gene has CDR1 SEHNR and CDR2 FQNEAQ (reference sequence). The chain's CDR3 is CASSSGSMNTEAFF. CDR3 in DNA: TGTGCCAGCAGCTCAGGGTCCATGAACACTGAAGCTTTCTTT.

This chain connects TRBV9 to TRBJ1-2; D is ambiguous. V lost 7 bases, J lost 5 bases, and 9 bases lay in between. The germline CDR1 and CDR2 sequences are SGDLS and YYNGEE. The CDR3 length is 11 residues. The CDR3 DNA is TGTGCCAGCGCAGATTTTTATGGCTACACCTTC. It specifies CASADFYGYTF.

This clone has more than one count but fewer than ten. The J gene is TRBJ1-5, the V gene TRBV27; TRBD1 is a possible D gene (6 bases). Germline V CDR1 and CDR2: MNHEY, SMNVEV (reference sequence). The length of the CDR3 is 14 residues. Trimming pared 5 bases from V and 7 bases from J, leaving 15 bases between. For the CDR3, the DNA is TGTGCCAGCAGTCGGTGGGGGCTCGACCAGCCCCAGCATTTT. The encoded protein is CASSRWGLDQPQHF.

This rearrangement joins TRBV6-1 to TRBJ1-3; D gene unclear. V lost 1 base, J lost 4 bases, and 11 bases lay in between. Germline CDR1 reads MNHNS; CDR2 reads SASEGT. This CDR3 is 15 amino acids long. The CDR3 sequence: CASSEERPAGNTIYF. CDR3 bases: TGTGCCAGCAGTGAAGAGAGGCCTGCCGGAAACACCATATATTTT.

V usage is TRBV7-9 and J usage is TRBJ1-2, with a tentative D call TRBD1 (5 bases). Germline CDR1 and CDR2: SEHNR and FQNEAQ (reference sequence). V shed 2 bases and J shed 7 bases, with 20 bases lying between them. This CDR3 comprises 16 residues. In DNA, the CDR3 is TGTGCCAGCAGCTTAACCCCCCCAAGGGGCGTTCGTGGCTACACCTTC. Amino acid sequence: CASSLTPPRGVRGYTF.

The chain combines TRBV12-3 or TRBV12-4 with TRBJ2-3; D is ambiguous. CDR3 length equals 12 residues. V was trimmed by 2 bases and J by 4 bases, leaving 4 bases between them. CDR3 in amino acids: CASSLTSDTQYF. Here the CDR3 DNA reads TGTGCCAGCAGTTTAACTTCAGATACGCAGTATTTT.

This clone has just one count. CDR3 loop: CAWKARGPGEAFF. In nucleotides, the CDR3 is TGTGCCTGGAAGGCGCGGGGGCCGGGAGAAGCTTTCTTT. The chain uses TRBV30 and TRBJ1-1; a weak D match, TRBD1 (6 bases). This CDR3 spans 13 amino acids. V was pared by 4 bases and J by 8 bases, with 17 bases between. CDR1 is GTSNPN, CDR2 SVGIG, per germline (reference sequence). Full variable domain (outside the CDR3, taken from reference TRBV30 and TRBJ1-1): SQTIHQWPATLVQPVGSPLSLECTVEGTSNPNLYWYRQAAGRGLQLLFYSVGIGQISSEVPQNLSASRPQDRQFILSSKKLLLSDSGFYLCAWKARGPGEAFFGQGTRLTVV.

This clone has more than one count but fewer than ten. The chain recombines TRBV3-1 (or the pseudogene TRBV3-2) with TRBJ1-1, with D unresolved. CDR3 length: 13 residues. V lost 0 bases, J lost 1 base, and 3 bases lay in between. Germline CDR1 is LGHDT and CDR2 is YNNKEL (reference sequence). CDR3 protein: CASSQDKNTEAFF. The CDR3 DNA is TGTGCCAGCAGCCAAGATAAGAACACTGAAGCTTTCTTT.

This clone was seen a handful of times. The chain combines TRBV3-1 (or the pseudogene TRBV3-2) with TRBJ1-1, with D maybe TRBD1 (5 bases). This CDR3 is 13 amino acids long. Looked up from germline, CDR1 is LGHDT and CDR2 is YNNKEL (reference sequence). Trimming pared 4 bases from V and 5 bases from J, leaving 11 bases between. CDR3: CASSLDYRTEAFF. The DNA for the CDR3 is TGTGCCAGCAGCCTAGACTACAGGACTGAAGCTTTCTTT.

This sequence joins TRBV10-2 and TRBJ2-1, with 8 bases matching TRBD1. The V and J ends lost 6 bases and 3 bases, in that order; junction bases with no gene match: 7. Germline CDR1 WSHSY, CDR2 SAAADI. The CDR3 runs 15 residues. The CDR3 spells CASRDDRGVYNEQFF. The CDR3 region has the DNA TGCGCCAGCAGGGATGACAGGGGTGTCTACAATGAGCAGTTCTTC.

CDR3 region: CAWSVLDRENSPLHF. CDR3 nucleotide sequence: TGTGCCTGGAGTGTACTGGACAGGGAGAATTCACCCCTCCACTTT. V gene TRBV30 combines with J gene TRBJ1-6, with TRBD1 identical over 8 bases. The CDR3 length is 15 residues. V shed 0 bases and J 7 bases; nucleotides not matched to a gene: 5. Looked up from germline, CDR1 is GTSNPN and CDR2 is SVGIG (reference sequence).

The chain joins TRBV5-1 to TRBJ1-4; TRBD1 is a possible D gene (6 bases). Germline assignment: CDR1 SGHRS and CDR2 YFSETQ. The CDR3 is 15 residues long. V gave up 4 bases and J gave up 1 base, with 11 bases separating them. The CDR3 reads CASSRNRETNEKLFF. The CDR3 coding sequence is TGCGCCAGCAGCCGAAACAGGGAAACTAATGAAAAACTGTTTTTT.

This rearrangement joins TRBV7-8 to TRBJ1-6, with D uncertain. The CDR3 spans 15 residues. V was clipped by 2 bases and J by 8 bases, with 13 bases between them. Germline loops: CDR1 SGHVS, CDR2 FQNEAQ. CDR3 region: CASSLLGQVYSPLHF. The CDR3 bases are TGTGCCAGCAGCTTACTTGGGCAGGTTTATTCACCCCTCCACTTT.

The chain has TRBV19 and TRBJ2-2, with D possibly TRBD1 on 6 matching bases. This CDR3 spans 15 amino acids. CDR1 is LNHDA and CDR2 is SQIVND in the germline V gene (reference sequence). V shed 5 bases and J shed 3 bases, with 13 bases lying between them. The CDR3 bases are TGTGCCAGTAGTGAGGGAACAGGGTACACCGGGGAGCTGTTTTTT. Residues: CASSEGTGYTGELFF.

The chain joins TRBV7-3 to TRBJ2-7; 7 positions agree with TRBD1. CDR1 and CDR2 (germline): SGHTA, FQGTGA. J was trimmed by 4 bases and V by 1 base; bases with no gene match: 7. The CDR3 is 15 amino acids. CDR3 bases: TGTGCCAGCAGCTTAAATCCAGGGGGAACTTACGAGCAGTACTTC. This codes for CASSLNPGGTYEQYF.

J is TRBJ2-5 and V is TRBV11-3, with 11 bases fitting TRBD2. J lost 3 bases, V lost 1 base, and 1 base had no gene match. The CDR3 consists of 15 residues. Germline V gives CDR1 SGHNT, CDR2 YENEEA. CDR3 loop: CASSLGGLAEETQYF. The CDR3 bases are TGTGCCAGCAGCTTAGGGGGACTAGCGGAAGAGACCCAGTACTTC.

The chain joins TRBV6-6 to TRBJ1-2; D not certain. V gave up 5 bases and J gave up 0 bases, with 28 bases separating them. CDR3 length: 20 amino acids. From germline, CDR1 is MNHNY and CDR2 SVGAGI (reference sequence). The chain's CDR3 is CASSQTPREWDSQANYGYTF. As DNA, the CDR3 is TGTGCCAGCAGTCAGACACCCCGGGAGTGGGATTCTCAAGCTAACTATGGCTACACCTTC.

The V and J genes are TRBV24-1 and TRBJ1-2; D not resolved. This CDR3 has 11 amino acids. The germline V and J ends were trimmed by 6 bases and 3 bases, with 4 bases remaining between them. Germline CDR1 KGHDR, CDR2 SFDVKD. The CDR3: CATSTDYGYTF. The DNA of the CDR3 is TGTGCCACCAGTACGGACTATGGCTACACCTTC.

CDR3 in DNA: TGCGCCAGCAGCTTGCAAGGGACAGGGAATGAAAAACTGTTTTTT. This translates into CASSLQGTGNEKLFF. The rearrangement uses TRBV5-1 and TRBJ1-4, with 9 bases aligning to TRBD1. Per germline, CDR1 SGHRS and CDR2 YFSETQ. CDR3 size: 15 residues. The J segment lost 5 bases and the V segment lost 1 base, leaving 3 bases of the junction unmatched.